This TCR beta chain stems from a study of blood T cell repertoires in COVID-19. In the authors' methods: Reference gene primer amplification in the assay estimated nucleated cell counts. TCRdb keeps only in-frame clones here, not all; method: immunoSEQ multiplex PCR. That table furnishes V, J and clone size, whereas the DNA furnished D and trimming. The data contain some 110,000 clones, about 80% of them singletons. With 8 bases removed from V and 6 bases from J, the gap between germline ends came to 14 bases. CDR1 is MGHDK and CDR2 is SYGVNS in the germline V gene. The CDR3 consists of 13 residues. The chain is built from TRBV25-1 and TRBJ2-1; D possibly corresponds to TRBD1 (7 bases). The sequence came from a man between 65 and 79 years old with active or convalescent COVID-19. Sequenced sample: peripheral blood. CDR3: CASQGGGTNEQFF. The CDR3 DNA follows: TGTGCCAGCCAGGGGGGCGGGACCAATGAGCAGTTCTTC.